This is a list of T cell receptor beta chains from one sample in a study of T and B cells in COVID-19 patients. TCRdb ran MiXCR on the multiplex PCR reads and lists one entry per CDR3 protein. The table lists under 20,000 distinct CDR3 sequences, about 26% of them singletons. Material: blood. The origin of the receptors is a human donor who had recovered from COVID-19. The CDR3 runs from the conserved cysteine through the conserved F or W. The D gene is left open where the match is weak. Only some rows state a clone size, as once, few, many or a class for expanded clones.

j_call	clone_size	d_call	v_call	cdr3_aa	cdr3_nt
TRBJ2-6	medium-sized	-	TRBV29-1	CSVEDGFYSGANVLTF	TGCAGCGTTGAAGATGGCTTCTACTCTGGGGCCAACGTCCTGACTTTC
TRBJ2-1	medium-sized	-	TRBV27	CASSLRAGGSTVHEQFF	TGTGCCAGCAGTTTAAGGGCAGGGGGGTCGACGGTCCATGAGCAGTTCTTC
TRBJ2-7	medium-sized	-	TRBV19	CASSIETTGSYEQYF	TGTGCCAGTAGTATAGAAACGACAGGTTCCTACGAGCAGTACTTC
TRBJ2-1	once	TRBD1	TRBV4-3	CASSQDGTGAYNEQFF	TGCGCCAGCAGCCAAGATGGGACAGGCGCCTACAATGAGCAGTTCTTC
TRBJ2-3	many	-	TRBV6-5	CASRLGPYTDTQYF	TGTGCCAGCAGACTGGGCCCTTACACAGATACGCAGTATTTT
TRBJ1-5	few	-	TRBV10-3	CATRQLNQPQHF	TGTGCCACCCGACAGCTCAATCAGCCCCAGCATTTT
TRBJ1-6	few	-	TRBV10-3	CAIKDNWSRDRGSPLHF	TGTGCCATCAAAGATAATTGGAGTCGGGACCGGGGGTCACCCCTCCACTTT
TRBJ1-3	many	-	TRBV19	CASSISDSGNTIYF	TGTGCCAGTAGTATTTCGGATTCTGGAAACACCATATATTTT
TRBJ1-1	-	-	TRBV27	CASSFTPSSEAFF	TGTGCCAGCAGTTTCACACCAAGCTCTGAAGCTTTCTTT
TRBJ2-1	-	TRBD1	TRBV29-1	CSVRSGTGIYNEQFF	TGCAGCGTGAGATCCGGGACAGGGATCTACAATGAGCAGTTCTTC
TRBJ1-1	few	-	TRBV6-2/TRBV6-3	CASSYSSQGSKAFF	TGTGCCAGCAGTTACTCTTCTCAGGGGAGCAAAGCTTTCTTT
TRBJ1-4	-	-	TRBV6-4	CASSVGANEKLFF	TGTGCCAGCAGTGTGGGGGCTAATGAAAAACTGTTTTTT
TRBJ2-7	medium-sized	-	TRBV6-5	CASRGYGWDYEQYF	TGTGCCAGCAGGGGCTACGGCTGGGACTACGAGCAGTACTTC
TRBJ2-2	-	TRBD2	TRBV7-9	CASRPGHPGLAGGTNTGELFF	TGTGCCAGCCGGCCGGGCCATCCGGGACTAGCGGGGGGGACGAACACCGGGGAGCTGTTTTTT
TRBJ1-4	few	-	TRBV5-4	CASRRDPGPGDEKLFF	TGTGCCAGCAGGAGGGACCCCGGGCCGGGGGATGAAAAACTGTTTTTT
TRBJ2-5	-	-	TRBV10-3	CAIGRPQETQYF	TGTGCCATTGGACGGCCCCAAGAGACCCAGTACTTC
TRBJ2-7	many	-	TRBV6-5	CASSIAGLAYEQYF	TGTGCCAGCAGTATCGCCGGCCTGGCCTACGAGCAGTACTTC
TRBJ2-3	-	TRBD2	TRBV5-1	CASSWGASGVRTDTQYF	TGCGCCAGCAGCTGGGGGGCTAGCGGGGTGAGGACAGATACGCAGTATTTT
TRBJ2-3	-	-	TRBV11-2	CASSIEDTQYF	TGTGCCAGCAGCATTGAAGATACGCAGTATTTT
TRBJ1-1	-	-	TRBV6-6	CASSYEATEAFF	TGTGCCAGCAGTTACGAGGCCACTGAAGCTTTCTTT
TRBJ2-7	few	TRBD2	TRBV15	CATSRDLLAGVRPYEQYF	TGTGCCACCAGCAGAGATTTACTAGCGGGGGTCCGCCCATACGAGCAGTACTTC
TRBJ2-7	-	TRBD2	TRBV19	CASSSGGRSYEQYF	TGTGCCAGTAGCAGCGGGGGGAGGTCCTACGAGCAGTACTTC
TRBJ2-7	-	-	TRBV6-2/TRBV6-3	CASRPGTLSSYEQYF	TGTGCCAGCAGACCCGGGACACTGAGCTCCTACGAGCAGTACTTC